Shown below are 9 T cell receptor beta chains from a single sample sequenced in a study of shared clonotypes between healthy human individuals. Sequencing was performed with immunoSEQ multiplex PCR; in TCRdb, only in-frame clones are kept and a portion is missing. The sample contains about 2.4 million clones, 93% of which appear only once. Sequenced: naive CD4+ T cells from PBMCs. The subset denotes: CD45RA+ positively selected. The receptors come from a man younger than 30 in good health. Some clones in this sample may be carry-over from other donors' samples.

The CDR3 sequence is CASSPSPGQGNTEAFF. CDR3 sequence (DNA): TGTGCCAGCAGTCCAAGCCCCGGGCAGGGGAACACTGAAGCTTTCTTT. The V call is TRBV27, the J call TRBJ1-1, with a possible D match to TRBD1 (5 bases). This CDR3 is 16 amino acids long. The V end lost 5 bases, the J end lost 1 base, and 17 bases lay between the germline ends. Germline CDR1 is MNHEY and CDR2 is SMNVEV (reference sequence).

About this clone itself: The sample holds other DNA sequences that translate to the same CDR3. The chain recombines TRBV7-2 with TRBJ2-5; 13 positions agree with TRBD2. The ends lost 5 bases at V and 2 bases at J; junction bases unmatched: 2. The CDR3 sequence is 15 residues long. Germline assignment: CDR1 SGHTA and CDR2 FQGNSA. The CDR3 here is CASSLGLAGQETQYF. CDR3 bases: TGTGCCAGCAGCCTGGGACTAGCGGGGCAAGAGACCCAGTACTTC.

The gene calls are TRBV30 and TRBJ2-1; the D is unclear. The V gene's germline CDR1 is GTSNPN and CDR2 SVGIG (reference sequence). V was trimmed by 2 bases and J by 3 bases, leaving 5 bases between them. This CDR3 region has 12 residues. Here the CDR3 DNA reads TGTGCCTGGAGTCTTGTCTACAATGAGCAGTTCTTC. It is translated as CAWSLVYNEQFF. The full variable domain, its missing parts supplied by reference TRBV30 and TRBJ2-1, is SQTIHQWPATLVQPVGSPLSLECTVEGTSNPNLYWYRQAAGRGLQLLFYSVGIGQISSEVPQNLSASRPQDRQFILSSKKLLLSDSGFYLCAWSLVYNEQFFGPGTRLTVL.

The gene calls are TRBV28 and TRBJ1-1; D unclear. CDR1 MDHEN and CDR2 SYDVKM come from the germline V gene. The V end lost 7 bases, the J end lost 3 bases, and 15 bases lay between the germline ends. The CDR3 sequence is 14 residues long. CDR3 region: CASKKWGIDTEAFF. Here the CDR3 DNA reads TGTGCCAGCAAGAAGTGGGGAATTGACACTGAAGCTTTCTTT.

The J gene is TRBJ2-3, the V gene TRBV5-1, with 12 bases fitting TRBD2. CDR1 is SGHRS, CDR2 YFSETQ, per germline. V lost 4 bases and J lost 3; bases outside the gene matches: 6. This CDR3 has 16 residues. The CDR3 sequence is CASSLQLAGGTDTQYF. CDR3 DNA: TGCGCCAGCAGCCTGCAACTAGCGGGAGGTACAGATACGCAGTATTTT.

This rearrangement joins TRBV10-3 to TRBJ2-5, with TRBD1 matching over 7 bases. CDR1 is ENHRY, CDR2 SYGVKD, per germline. There are 15 residues in the CDR3. V dropped 7 bases and J dropped 4; count of bases not matched to a gene: 12. CDR3 nucleotide sequence: TGTGCCATCAAAGCGCAGGGGGAAGGTGGAGAGACCCAGTACTTC. Amino acids: CAIKAQGEGGETQYF.

This clone was seen just once. The chain carries TRBV5-5 and TRBJ2-2; tentative D call: TRBD2 (6 bases). Germline assignment: CDR1 SGHKS and CDR2 YYEKEE (reference sequence). V was clipped by 4 bases and J by 3 bases, with 13 bases between them. The CDR3 contains 15 residues. The CDR3 sequence is CASSMEGWYTGELFF. The CDR3, as DNA: TGTGCCAGCAGCATGGAGGGATGGTACACCGGGGAGCTGTTTTTT. Combining the CDR3 with reference TRBV5-5 and TRBJ2-2 gives the whole variable domain DAGVTQSPTHLIKTRGQQVTLRCSPISGHKSVSWYQQVLGQGPQFIFQYYEKEERGRGNFPDRFSARQFPNYSSELNVNALLLGDSALYLCASSMEGWYTGELFFGEGSRLTVL.

This clone was observed a single time. The V gene is TRBV11-2, the J gene TRBJ2-5; either TRBD1 or TRBD2 may supply D (6 bases each). Judging by the DNA end, TRBJ2-7 fits better; the J call may be wrong. This CDR3 is built from 15 residues. Per germline, CDR1 SGHAT and CDR2 FQNNGV. CDR3 coding DNA: TGTGCCAGCAGCTTCCTGCGGGACACCGCCTACGAGCAGTACTTC. Protein: CASSFLRDTAYEQYF.

CDR3 amino acids: CSALTSGNTQYF. CDR3 DNA sequence: TGCAGCGCCCTGACCTCGGGCAATACGCAGTATTTT. The chain couples TRBV29-1 to TRBJ2-3; the D is unclear. CDR3 length: 12 amino acids. CDR1 SQVTM and CDR2 ANQGSEA come from the germline V gene. The V end was cut by 7 bases, the J end by 7 bases, with 15 bases between.